This TCR beta chain was found in a study of beta chain features in type 1 diabetes. All of the isolated RNA was reverse transcribed, so expressed TCRB transcripts were sequenced. TCRdb's copy holds only in-frame clones and misses some; the assay was immunoSEQ multiplex PCR. The table records hundreds of thousands of clones, about 32% of them present only once. This CDR3 region has 16 residues. In germline, CDR1 is SEHNR, CDR2 FQNEAQ (reference sequence). The junction had 5 bases not matched to a gene; V was cut back by 5 bases and J by 2 bases. The rearrangement links TRBV7-9 to TRBJ2-7, with 14 bases identical to TRBD2. This TCR was recovered from a man between 18 and 29 years old in good health. Source material: naive CD4+ T cells from blood. The CDR3 sequence is CASSAGLAGGTYEQYF. The CDR3 region has the DNA TGTGCCAGCAGCGCCGGACTAGCGGGAGGCACCTACGAGCAGTACTTC.